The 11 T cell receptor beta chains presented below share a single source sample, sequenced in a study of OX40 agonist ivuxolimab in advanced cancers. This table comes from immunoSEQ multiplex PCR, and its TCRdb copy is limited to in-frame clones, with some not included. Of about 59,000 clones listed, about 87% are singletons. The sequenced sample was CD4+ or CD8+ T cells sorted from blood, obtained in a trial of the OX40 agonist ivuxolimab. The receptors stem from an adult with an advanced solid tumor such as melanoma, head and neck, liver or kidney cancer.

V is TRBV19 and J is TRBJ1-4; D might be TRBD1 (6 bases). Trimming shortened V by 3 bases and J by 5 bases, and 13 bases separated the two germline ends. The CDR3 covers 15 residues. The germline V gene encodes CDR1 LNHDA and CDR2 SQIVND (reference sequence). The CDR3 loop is CASSISGRGNEKLFF. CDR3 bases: TGTGCCAGTAGTATTTCGGGCAGGGGAAATGAAAAACTGTTTTTT. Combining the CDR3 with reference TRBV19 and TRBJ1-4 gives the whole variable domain DGGITQSPKYLFRKEGQNVTLSCEQNLNHDAMYWYRQDPGQGLRLIYYSQIVNDFQKGDIAEGYSVSREKKESFPLTVTSAQKNPTAFYLCASSISGRGNEKLFFGSGTQLSVL.

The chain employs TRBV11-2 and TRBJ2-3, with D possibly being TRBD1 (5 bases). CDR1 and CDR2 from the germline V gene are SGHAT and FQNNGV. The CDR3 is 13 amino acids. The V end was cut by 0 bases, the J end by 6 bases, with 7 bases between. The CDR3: CASSLDRGDTQYF. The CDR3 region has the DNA TGTGCCAGCAGCTTAGATAGGGGTGATACGCAGTATTTT.

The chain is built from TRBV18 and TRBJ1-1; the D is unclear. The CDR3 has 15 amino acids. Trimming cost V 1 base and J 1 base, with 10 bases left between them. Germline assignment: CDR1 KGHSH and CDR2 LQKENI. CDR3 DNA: TGTGCCAGCTCACCACGGTCACAGTCGAACACTGAAGCTTTCTTT. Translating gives CASSPRSQSNTEAFF. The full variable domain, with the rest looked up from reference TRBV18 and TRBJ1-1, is NAGVMQNPRHLVRRRGQEARLRCSPMKGHSHVYWYRQLPEEGLKFMVYLQKENIIDESGMPKERFSAEFPKEGPSILRIQQVVRGDSAAYFCASSPRSQSNTEAFFGQGTRLTVV.

The CDR3 spells CATSEQGAGGTQYF. For the CDR3, the DNA is TGTGCCACTTCGGAACAGGGGGCGGGCGGGACCCAGTACTTC. The chain joins TRBV19 to TRBJ2-5; 9 bases map to TRBD1. Germline values: CDR1 LNHDA, CDR2 SQIVND (reference sequence). The CDR3 is made up of 14 amino acids. Unmatched junction bases numbered 13, after V lost 10 bases and J lost 7 bases.

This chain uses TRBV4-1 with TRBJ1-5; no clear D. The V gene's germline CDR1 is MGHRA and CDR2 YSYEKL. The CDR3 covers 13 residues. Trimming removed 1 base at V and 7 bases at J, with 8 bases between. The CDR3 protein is CASSQGELQPQHF. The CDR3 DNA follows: TGCGCCAGCAGCCAAGGGGAGTTACAGCCCCAGCATTTT.

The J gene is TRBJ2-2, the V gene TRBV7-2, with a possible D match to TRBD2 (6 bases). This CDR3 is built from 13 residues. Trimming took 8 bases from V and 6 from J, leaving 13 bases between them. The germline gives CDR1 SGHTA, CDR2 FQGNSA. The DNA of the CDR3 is TGTGCCAGCGGAGGGAGAGGGCCCGGGGAGCTGTTTTTT. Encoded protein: CASGGRGPGELFF.

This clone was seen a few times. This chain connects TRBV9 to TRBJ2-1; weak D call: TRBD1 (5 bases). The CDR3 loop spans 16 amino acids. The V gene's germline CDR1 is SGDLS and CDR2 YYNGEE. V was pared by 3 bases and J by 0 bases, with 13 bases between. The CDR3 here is CASSARASGSYNEQFF. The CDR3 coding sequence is TGTGCCAGCAGCGCCAGGGCATCGGGCTCCTACAATGAGCAGTTCTTC.

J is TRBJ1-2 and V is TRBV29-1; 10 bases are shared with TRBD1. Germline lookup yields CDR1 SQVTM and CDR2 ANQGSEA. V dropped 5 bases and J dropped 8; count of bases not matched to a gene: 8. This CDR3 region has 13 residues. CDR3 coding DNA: TGCAGCGTTACGGGACAGGGGTCGGGAGGCTACACCTTC. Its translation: CSVTGQGSGGYTF.

The CDR3 DNA reads TGTGCCAGCAGCAGCTGGGCAGGGTTGAACACTGAAGCTTTCTTT. Encoded protein: CASSSWAGLNTEAFF. This chain joins TRBV5-4 and TRBJ1-1; D is perhaps TRBD1 (5 bases). There are 15 residues in the CDR3. Per the germline V gene, CDR1 is SGHNT and CDR2 is YYREEE (reference sequence). Trimming took 4 bases from V and 0 from J, leaving 13 bases between them.

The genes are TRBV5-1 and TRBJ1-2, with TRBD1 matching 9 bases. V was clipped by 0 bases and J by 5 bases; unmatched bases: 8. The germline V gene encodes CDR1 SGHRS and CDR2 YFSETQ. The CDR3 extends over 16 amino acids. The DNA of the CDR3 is TGCGCCAGCAGCTTGGCCGGGCCGGGACAGGGTTATGGCTACACCTTC. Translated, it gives CASSLAGPGQGYGYTF.

The CDR3 DNA follows: TGTGCCAGCAGCTTAGGTGGGTCGTATGGCTACACCTTC. This encodes CASSLGGSYGYTF. The chain couples TRBV7-2 to TRBJ1-2; no firm D call. Trimming stripped 1 base from V and 5 bases from J, with 8 bases between. The CDR3 extends over 13 amino acids. Germline V gene data show CDR1 as SGHTA and CDR2 as FQGNSA.